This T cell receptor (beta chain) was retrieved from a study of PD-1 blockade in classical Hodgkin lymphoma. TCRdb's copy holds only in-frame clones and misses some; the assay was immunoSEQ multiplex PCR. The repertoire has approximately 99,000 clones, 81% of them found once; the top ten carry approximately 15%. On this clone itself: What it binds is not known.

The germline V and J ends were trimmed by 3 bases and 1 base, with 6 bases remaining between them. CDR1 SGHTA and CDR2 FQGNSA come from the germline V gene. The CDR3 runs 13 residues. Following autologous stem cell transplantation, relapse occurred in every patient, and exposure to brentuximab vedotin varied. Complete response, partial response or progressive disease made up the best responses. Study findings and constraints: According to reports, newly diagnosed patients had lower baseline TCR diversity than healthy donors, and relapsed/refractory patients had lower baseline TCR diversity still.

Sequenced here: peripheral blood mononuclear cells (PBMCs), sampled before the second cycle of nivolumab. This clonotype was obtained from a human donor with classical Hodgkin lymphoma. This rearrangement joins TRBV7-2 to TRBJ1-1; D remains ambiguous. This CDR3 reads CASSLQPNTEAFF. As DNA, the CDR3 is TGTGCCAGCAGCTTGCAGCCGAACACTGAAGCTTTCTTT.